These 30 T cell receptor beta chains were sequenced from one sample in a study of blood T cell repertoires in COVID-19. Clones were read by immunoSEQ multiplex PCR, and TCRdb kept only the in-frame ones, dropping some. The sample includes roughly 200,000 clones, 75% to 90% of them seen just once. The sample comprised peripheral blood. All receptors come from a woman aged 35 to 49 with COVID-19, enrolled during active disease.

The CDR3 DNA sequence: TGCGCCAGCCTCGACTTCGGTGGGGAGCAGTACTTC. It encodes CASLDFGGEQYF. The chain uses TRBV4-1 and TRBJ2-7, with unresolved D. The CDR3 runs 12 residues. V lost 8 bases and J 7 bases, leaving 15 bases between the germline ends. CDR1 is MGHRA, CDR2 YSYEKL, per germline.

The chain employs TRBV3-1 (or the pseudogene TRBV3-2) and TRBJ1-5, with D perhaps matching TRBD1 (5 bases). V was clipped by 4 bases and J by 1 base, with 17 bases between them. CDR1 is LGHDT, CDR2 YNNKEL, per germline (reference sequence). The length of the CDR3 is 17 residues. The DNA for the CDR3 is TGTGCCAGCAGCCGCTCCCCGTCGGGGGGAAGCAATCAGCCCCAGCATTTT. Its protein is CASSRSPSGGSNQPQHF.

The genes are TRBV11-2 and TRBJ2-7, with D perhaps matching TRBD2 (6 bases). This CDR3 has 15 residues. Looked up from germline, CDR1 is SGHAT and CDR2 is FQNNGV. V lost 4 bases and J 7 bases, leaving 20 bases between the germline ends. The CDR3 protein is CASSSPRGATFEQYF. As DNA, the CDR3 is TGTGCCAGCAGCTCTCCGCGGGGCGCGACGTTTGAGCAGTACTTC.

This chain's CDR3 is CASSLRTGGGGLNTEAFF. The CDR3 DNA sequence: TGTGCCAGCTCCCTCAGGACAGGGGGCGGGGGCCTTAACACTGAAGCTTTCTTT. This chain joins TRBV18 and TRBJ1-1, with 11 positions matching TRBD1. Germline values: CDR1 KGHSH, CDR2 LQKENI. V trimming: 6 bases; J trimming: 2 bases; junction bases outside the gene matches: 14. There are 18 residues in the CDR3.

This clone showed up just a few times. The chain links TRBV10-3 to TRBJ2-5; weak D call: TRBD1 (5 bases). The V gene lost 7 bases and the J gene lost 5 bases, with 14 bases spanning the gap. The CDR3 totals 13 residues. Germline lookup yields CDR1 ENHRY and CDR2 SYGVKD. Written as DNA, the CDR3 is TGTGCCATCAAAACGGAAGGGGTGGAGACCCAGTACTTC. Translated: CAIKTEGVETQYF.

The rearrangement links TRBV20-1 to TRBJ1-1; no clear D gene. V was shortened by 3 bases and J by 5 bases, with 16 bases between the two germline ends. In germline, CDR1 is DFQATT, CDR2 SNEGSKA (reference sequence). The CDR3 has 14 amino acids. In DNA form, the CDR3 reads TGCAGTGCTAGTTCTTCTCGACGGGAAACTGAAGCTTTCTTT. Translating gives CSASSSRRETEAFF.

V usage is TRBV25-1 and J usage is TRBJ2-1; TRBD1 matches at 7 bases. Germline V gives CDR1 MGHDK, CDR2 SYGVNS. The junction had 4 bases not matched to a gene; V was cut back by 6 bases and J by 2 bases. This CDR3 region has 14 residues. Written as DNA, the CDR3 is TGTGCCAGCAGGATGGGGACAGCCTACAATGAGCAGTTCTTC. This sequence encodes CASRMGTAYNEQFF.

This rearrangement joins TRBV6-5 to TRBJ1-2; 9 nucleotides line up with TRBD1. The CDR3 runs 12 residues. J gave up 8 bases and V 6 bases, and 4 bases lay outside the gene matches. Germline V gene lookup returns CDR1 MNHEY and CDR2 SVGAGI. CDR3 sequence: CASRGTGLGYTF. CDR3 coding DNA: TGTGCCAGCAGGGGGACAGGGCTGGGCTACACCTTC.

The genes are TRBV7-2 and TRBJ1-4; no firm D call. Trimming left V 2 bases short and J 4 bases short, with 8 bases between. The CDR3 has 14 residues. The germline V gene encodes CDR1 SGHTA and CDR2 FQGNSA. CDR3 region: CASSLSQINEKLFF. DNA for the CDR3: TGTGCCAGCAGCTTATCACAGATTAATGAAAAACTGTTTTTT.

This clone was detected only a few times. This rearrangement joins TRBV7-9 to TRBJ1-4, with D possibly matching TRBD1 (6 bases). Germline V gene sequence: CDR1 SEHNR, CDR2 FQNEAQ (reference sequence). The CDR3 length is 15 residues. The ends were cut back, 1 base at V and 5 bases at J, with 11 bases in the middle. The CDR3 nucleotides are TGTGCCAGCAGCTTAGAAGGACAGCGGAATGAAAAACTGTTTTTT. This translates into CASSLEGQRNEKLFF.

V is TRBV28 and J is TRBJ1-5, with a tentative D call TRBD1 (5 bases). Germline CDR1 and CDR2: MDHEN and SYDVKM. The CDR3 spans 13 residues. Trimming shortened V by 8 bases and J by 7 bases, and 15 bases separated the two germline ends. As DNA, the CDR3 is TGTGCCAGCTCCCCCCCGGGGGTCCAGCCCCAGCATTTT. Residues: CASSPPGVQPQHF.

With respect to this clone: One junction end disagrees with the germline gene, perhaps due to a read error. The rearrangement links TRBV2 to TRBJ2-3, with 10 bases that match TRBD2. Germline V gene lookup returns CDR1 SNHLY and CDR2 FYNNEI. This CDR3 is built from 15 residues. CDR3 sequence: CASSGKRGGTGTQYF. CDR3 DNA: TGTGCCAGCAGTGGAAAGCGGGGGGGCACAGGTACGCAGTATTTT.

The rearrangement joins TRBV27 to TRBJ1-3, with D possibly matching TRBD1 (6 bases). Germline V gene lookup returns CDR1 MNHEY and CDR2 SMNVEV (reference sequence). The V gene lost 4 bases and the J gene lost 4 bases, with 11 bases spanning the gap. CDR3 size: 14 residues. The CDR3 bases are TGTGCCAGCAGTTCTGGGACACTCGGAAACACCATATATTTT. Protein sequence: CASSSGTLGNTIYF.

The rearrangement uses TRBV5-6 and TRBJ1-2; TRBD1 is a possible D gene (6 bases). CDR3 length: 14 amino acids. Germline V gene sequence: CDR1 SGHDT, CDR2 YYEEEE. V was shortened by 6 bases and J by 1 base, with 13 bases between the two germline ends. The CDR3 DNA reads TGTGCCAGCACCTGGAGAGGGGGTAACTATGGCTACACCTTC. It is translated as CASTWRGGNYGYTF.

The chain combines TRBV19 with TRBJ1-2; D gene unclear. Germline loops: CDR1 LNHDA, CDR2 SQIVND (reference sequence). V was clipped by 3 bases and J by 8 bases, with 10 bases between them. This CDR3 comprises 12 residues. The CDR3 DNA is TGTGCCAGTAGTATGGGCCAGAGAGGCTACACCTTC. Protein: CASSMGQRGYTF. Together with reference TRBV19 and TRBJ1-2, the CDR3 gives the full variable domain: DGGITQSPKYLFRKEGQNVTLSCEQNLNHDAMYWYRQDPGQGLRLIYYSQIVNDFQKGDIAEGYSVSREKKESFPLTVTSAQKNPTAFYLCASSMGQRGYTFGSGTRLTVV.

The chain combines TRBV6-4 with TRBJ1-2, with D unresolved. This CDR3 is 15 amino acids long. The germline V gene encodes CDR1 MRHNA and CDR2 SNTAGT. V was shortened by 0 bases and J by 7 bases, with 15 bases between the two germline ends. The CDR3 region is CASSDSRTPYFGYTF. The CDR3 DNA follows: TGTGCCAGCAGTGACTCGAGAACTCCCTATTTTGGCTACACCTTC.

This clone has a count of ten or more. The CDR3: CASSLQGGLFF. For the CDR3, the DNA is TGTGCCAGCAGCTTGCAGGGCGGGCTGTTTTTT. The J gene is TRBJ2-2, the V gene TRBV5-6; D may be TRBD1 (5 bases). This CDR3 comprises 11 residues. Trimming took off 1 base at V and 13 bases at J, with 8 bases between the two ends. Germline CDR1 is SGHDT and CDR2 is YYEEEE. The full variable domain, rest sourced from reference TRBV5-6 and TRBJ2-2, is DAGVTQSPTHLIKTRGQQVTLRCSPKSGHDTVSWYQQALGQGPQFIFQYYEEEERQRGNFPDRFSGHQFPNYSSELNVNALLLGDSALYLCASSLQGGLFFGEGSRLTVL.

The V and J genes are TRBV19 and TRBJ1-1; D may be TRBD1 (6 bases). The V end lost 2 bases, the J end lost 5 bases, and 12 bases lay between the germline ends. Germline assignment: CDR1 LNHDA and CDR2 SQIVND (reference sequence). The CDR3 runs to 14 residues. CDR3: CASSIQGRLTEAFF. The DNA for the CDR3 is TGTGCCAGTAGTATACAGGGGCGTCTAACTGAAGCTTTCTTT.

The V and J genes are TRBV7-9 and TRBJ2-7; D call uncertain. The CDR3 contains 15 residues. V lost 4 bases, J lost 0 bases, and 13 bases lay in between. Looked up from germline, CDR1 is SEHNR and CDR2 is FQNEAQ (reference sequence). The CDR3 DNA follows: TGTGCCAGCAGCTCACCCCTTGCGGACTCCTACGAGCAGTACTTC. Residues: CASSSPLADSYEQYF.

The chain combines TRBV10-2 with TRBJ2-7, with 7 bases identical to TRBD1. Germline V gene data show CDR1 as WSHSY and CDR2 as SAAADI. V gave up 9 bases and J gave up 7 bases; unmatched junction bases: 12. The CDR3 spans 13 residues. CDR3 amino acids: CASGTVHYEEQYF. CDR3 coding DNA: TGCGCCAGTGGGACAGTACACTACGAAGAGCAGTACTTC.

This chain connects TRBV7-2 to TRBJ1-2; 7 nucleotides agree with TRBD1. V dropped 5 bases and J dropped 8; count of bases not matched to a gene: 8. Germline V lookup: CDR1 SGHTA, CDR2 FQGNSA. This CDR3 spans 13 amino acids. CDR3 amino acids: CASSRDREGGYTF. Written as DNA, the CDR3 is TGTGCCAGCAGCCGCGACAGGGAAGGAGGCTACACCTTC.

V usage is TRBV11-2 and J usage is TRBJ2-7; tentative D call: TRBD2 (5 bases). There are 15 residues in the CDR3. V was pared by 0 bases and J by 4 bases, with 13 bases between. Germline V lookup: CDR1 SGHAT, CDR2 FQNNGV. CDR3 protein: CASSLDPASWYEQYF. In nucleotides, the CDR3 is TGTGCCAGCAGCTTAGATCCAGCTAGCTGGTACGAGCAGTACTTC.

The V gene is TRBV6-5, the J gene TRBJ2-1; unclear D gene. This CDR3 has 14 amino acids. V was trimmed by 5 bases and J by 9 bases, leaving 17 bases between them. Germline V gene lookup returns CDR1 MNHEY and CDR2 SVGAGI. The CDR3 bases are TGTGCCAGCAGTCTCCCCCGGGTCTACGGTGAGCAGTTCTTC. Encoded protein: CASSLPRVYGEQFF.

This clone was found once. This chain links TRBV9 with TRBJ2-1; D is possibly TRBD1 (5 bases). The ends were cut back, 0 bases at V and 5 bases at J, with 9 bases in the middle. Looked up from germline, CDR1 is SGDLS and CDR2 is YYNGEE. This CDR3 has 14 amino acids. The CDR3 DNA reads TGTGCCAGCAGCGTAGAGGGGCCCCACAATGAGCAGTTCTTC. Translated, it gives CASSVEGPHNEQFF.

This chain joins TRBV27 and TRBJ1-5, with D uncertain. This CDR3 region has 13 residues. V shed 3 bases and J shed 8 bases, with 11 bases lying between them. CDR1 and CDR2 from the germline V gene are MNHEY and SMNVEV (reference sequence). The CDR3 reads CASSLSRFKPQHF. In nucleotides, the CDR3 is TGTGCCAGCAGTTTGTCGCGTTTTAAGCCCCAGCATTTT.

The rearrangement joins TRBV6-6 to TRBJ2-7; D unresolved. The CDR3 is 11 residues long. Germline-derived CDR1 and CDR2 are MNHNY and SVGAGI (reference sequence). The V end lost 5 bases, the J end lost 3 bases, and 5 bases lay between the germline ends. The CDR3 DNA follows: TGTGCCAGCAGTCCTCTCTACGAGCAGTACTTC. Its translation: CASSPLYEQYF.

The rearrangement links TRBV18 to TRBJ1-6; D is unresolved. V shed 2 bases and J shed 10 bases, with 6 bases lying between them. Germline V gene data show CDR1 as KGHSH and CDR2 as LQKENI. This CDR3 is 12 amino acids long. The DNA for the CDR3 is TGTGCCAGCTCACCAGGGAGATCACCCCTCCACTTT. This gives the protein CASSPGRSPLHF.

This clone showed up just a few times. The chain couples TRBV4-2 to TRBJ2-1; 8 bases are a match to TRBD2. The V gene's germline CDR1 is LGHNA and CDR2 YNFKEQ. The CDR3 contains 14 residues. With V trimmed by 0 bases and J by 12 bases, 7 bases remained unmatched. The CDR3 region is CASSQDRSSGAQFF. The CDR3 DNA follows: TGTGCCAGCAGCCAAGATCGGAGTAGCGGGGCGCAGTTCTTC.

The chain combines TRBV5-4 with TRBJ1-1; possibly TRBD1 for D (6 bases). There are 13 residues in the CDR3. V lost 0 bases and J lost 7, with 10 bases in between. Germline CDR1 SGHNT, CDR2 YYREEE (reference sequence). The DNA of the CDR3 is TGTGCCAGCAGCTTGGGGGGGCGAGGTGAAGCTTTCTTT. It is translated as CASSLGGRGEAFF.

V gene TRBV5-1 combines with J gene TRBJ2-6; no firm D call. CDR3 length equals 15 residues. The V gene's germline CDR1 is SGHRS and CDR2 YFSETQ. The V end lost 1 base, the J end lost 0 bases, and 5 bases lay between the germline ends. CDR3 sequence reads: CASSLPDSGANVLTF. The CDR3 coding sequence is TGCGCCAGCAGCTTGCCAGACTCTGGGGCCAACGTCCTGACTTTC.